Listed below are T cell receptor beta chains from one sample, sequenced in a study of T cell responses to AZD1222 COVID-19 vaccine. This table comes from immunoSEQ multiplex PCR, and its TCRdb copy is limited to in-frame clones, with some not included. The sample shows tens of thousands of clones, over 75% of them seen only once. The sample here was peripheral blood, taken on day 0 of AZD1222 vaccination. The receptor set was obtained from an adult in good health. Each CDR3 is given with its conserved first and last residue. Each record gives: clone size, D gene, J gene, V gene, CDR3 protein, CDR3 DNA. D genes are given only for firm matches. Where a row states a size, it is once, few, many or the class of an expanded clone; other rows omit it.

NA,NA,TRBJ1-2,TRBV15,CATSRDPRDPHGYTF,TGTGCCACCAGCAGAGACCCAAGGGACCCCCATGGCTACACCTTC
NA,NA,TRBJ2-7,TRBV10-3,CATGPEGYEQYF,TGTGCCACCGGTCCGGAGGGTTACGAGCAGTACTTC
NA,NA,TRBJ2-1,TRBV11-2,CASSLHAGLANEQFF,TGTGCCAGCAGCTTACACGCAGGGTTAGCGAATGAGCAGTTCTTC
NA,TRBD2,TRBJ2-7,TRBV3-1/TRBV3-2,CASSQREALYEQYF,TGTGCCAGCAGCCAGCGGGAGGCCCTCTACGAGCAGTACTTC
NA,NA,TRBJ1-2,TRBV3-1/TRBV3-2,CASSQTQGYGYGYTF,TGTGCCAGCAGCCAGACCCAGGGGTACGGATATGGCTACACCTTC
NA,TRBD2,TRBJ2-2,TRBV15,CATSREGLPTGELFF,TGTGCCACCAGCAGAGAGGGACTACCCACCGGGGAGCTGTTTTTT
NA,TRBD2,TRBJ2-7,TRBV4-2,CASSQPSGRSSYEQYF,TGTGCCAGCAGCCAACCTAGCGGGAGGTCGTCCTACGAGCAGTACTTC
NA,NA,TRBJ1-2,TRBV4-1,CASSQGPVANYGYTF,TGCGCCAGCAGCCAAGGACCAGTAGCTAACTATGGCTACACCTTC
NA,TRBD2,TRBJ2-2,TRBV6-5,CASIGLAGSTGELFF,TGTGCCAGCATCGGACTAGCGGGAAGCACCGGGGAGCTGTTTTTT
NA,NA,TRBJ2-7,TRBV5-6,CASSLVTGGRYEQYF,TGTGCCAGCAGCTTGGTTACCGGGGGGCGGTACGAGCAGTACTTC
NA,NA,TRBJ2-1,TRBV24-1,CATSDSRSRGMNNEQFF,TGTGCCACCAGTGATTCAAGGTCAAGGGGGATGAACAATGAGCAGTTCTTC
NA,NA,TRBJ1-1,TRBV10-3,CAIKPTGAMNTEAFF,TGTGCCATCAAACCTACCGGGGCTATGAACACTGAAGCTTTCTTT
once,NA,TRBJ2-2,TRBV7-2,CASSLGLETGELFF,TGTGCCAGCAGCTTAGGGCTAGAGACCGGGGAGCTGTTTTTT
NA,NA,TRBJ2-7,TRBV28,CASTLGGLTSYEQYF,TGTGCCAGCACCCTTGGGGGTTTGACCTCCTACGAGCAGTACTTC
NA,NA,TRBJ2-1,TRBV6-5,CASSYSRVSHYNEQFF,TGTGCCAGCAGTTACTCGAGGGTGTCACACTACAATGAGCAGTTCTTC
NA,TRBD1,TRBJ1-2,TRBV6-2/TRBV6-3,CASSSPGQLFTNYGYTF,TGTGCCAGCAGTTCCCCGGGACAGCTATTTACTAACTATGGCTACACCTTC
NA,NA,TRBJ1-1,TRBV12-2,CASRFAVGSPCEAFF,NA
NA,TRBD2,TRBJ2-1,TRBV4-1,CASSQGGGRSEQFF,TGCGCCAGCAGCCAAGGCGGGGGGAGGAGTGAGCAGTTCTTC
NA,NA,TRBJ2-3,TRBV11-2,CASSFLPRLLSTDTQYF,TGTGCCAGCAGCTTCCTCCCGCGACTTCTGAGCACAGATACGCAGTATTTT
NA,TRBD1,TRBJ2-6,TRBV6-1,CASSETGVGANVLTF,TGTGCCAGCAGTGAAACAGGGGTCGGGGCCAACGTCCTGACTTTC
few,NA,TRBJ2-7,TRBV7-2,CASSLVVWQGGWSYEQYF,TGTGCCAGCAGCTTAGTTGTTTGGCAGGGTGGATGGTCCTACGAGCAGTACTTC
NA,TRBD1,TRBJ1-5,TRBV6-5,CASSSGGQGYQPQHF,TGTGCCAGCAGTTCTGGGGGACAGGGGTACCAGCCCCAGCATTTT
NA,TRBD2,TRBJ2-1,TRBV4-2,CASSQERDGFNEQFF,TGTGCCAGCAGCCAGGAGCGGGATGGGTTCAATGAGCAGTTCTTC
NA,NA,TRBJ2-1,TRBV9,CASSPEGTGAYNEQFF,TGTGCCAGCAGCCCGGAGGGAACGGGAGCCTACAATGAGCAGTTCTTC
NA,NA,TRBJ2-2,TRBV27,CASSVMGVTGELFF,TGTGCCAGCAGTGTGATGGGGGTCACCGGGGAGCTGTTTTTT
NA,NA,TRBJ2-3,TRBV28,CASRLQRGKKERGTDTQYF,TGTGCCAGCAGACTTCAAAGGGGGAAAAAGGAGCGGGGCACAGATACGCAGTATTTT
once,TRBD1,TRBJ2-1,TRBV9,CASSVALNGTGTTDEQFF,TGTGCCAGCAGCGTAGCTCTTAATGGGACAGGGACCACCGATGAGCAGTTCTTC
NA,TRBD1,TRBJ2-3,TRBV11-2,CASSSPGQAYSTDTQYF,TGTGCCAGCAGCTCCCCGGGACAGGCCTATAGCACAGATACGCAGTATTTT
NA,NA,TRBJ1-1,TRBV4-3,CASSQVIGVEAFF,TGCGCCAGCAGCCAAGTTATTGGGGTTGAAGCTTTCTTT
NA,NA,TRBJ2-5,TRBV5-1,CASSLLVQETQYF,TGCGCCAGCAGCTTGTTAGTTCAAGAGACCCAGTACTTC
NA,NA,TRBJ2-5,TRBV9,CASSPAGPQETQYF,TGTGCCAGCAGCCCGGCCGGGCCTCAAGAGACCCAGTACTTC
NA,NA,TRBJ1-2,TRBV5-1,CASSLDIRVGYTF,TGCGCCAGCAGCTTGGATATTAGGGTGGGCTACACCTTC
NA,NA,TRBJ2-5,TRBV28,CASSQETQYF,TGTGCCAGCAGTCAAGAGACCCAGTACTTC
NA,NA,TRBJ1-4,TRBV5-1,CASSLGRQGKEKLFF,TGCGCCAGCAGCTTGGGTCGGCAGGGTAAAGAAAAACTGTTTTTT
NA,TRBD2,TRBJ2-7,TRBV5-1,CASSLAALAEPYEQYF,TGCGCCAGCAGCTTGGCCGCACTAGCGGAGCCCTACGAGCAGTACTTC
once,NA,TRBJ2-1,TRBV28,CASSSTGNLAPSSYNEQFF,TGTGCCAGCAGTTCGACGGGAAATCTAGCGCCCAGCTCCTACAATGAGCAGTTCTTC
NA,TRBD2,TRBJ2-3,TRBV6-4,CASSTGTSGEDTQYF,TGTGCCAGCAGTACCGGGACTAGCGGAGAAGATACGCAGTATTTT
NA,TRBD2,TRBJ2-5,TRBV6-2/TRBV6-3,CASSIVLAGGETQYF,TGTGCCAGCAGTATAGTACTAGCGGGAGGGGAGACCCAGTACTTC
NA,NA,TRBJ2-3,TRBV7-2,CASRLGTQPSTDTQYF,TGTGCCAGCAGGTTAGGGACCCAACCTAGCACAGATACGCAGTATTTT
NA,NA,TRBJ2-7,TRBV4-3,CASSQETSGYEQYF,TGCGCCAGCAGCCAAGAGACTAGTGGGTACGAGCAGTACTTC
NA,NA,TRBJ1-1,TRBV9,CASSGGVVNTEAFF,TGTGCCAGCAGCGGCGGGGTGGTGAACACTGAAGCTTTCTTT
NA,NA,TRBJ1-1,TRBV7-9,CASSLNGQSTEAFF,TGTGCCAGCAGCTTAAACGGACAGTCAACTGAAGCTTTCTTT
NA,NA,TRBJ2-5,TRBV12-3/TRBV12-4,CASTTDRQETQYF,TGTGCCAGCACCACAGACAGACAAGAGACCCAGTACTTC
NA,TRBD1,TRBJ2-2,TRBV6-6,CATLWTGRNTGELFF,TGTGCCACCTTATGGACAGGGCGGAACACCGGGGAGCTGTTTTTT
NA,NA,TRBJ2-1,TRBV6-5,CASSYTDSPSYNEQFF,TGTGCCAGCAGTTATACGGACAGTCCCTCCTACAATGAGCAGTTCTTC
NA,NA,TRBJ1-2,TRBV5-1,CASSLVRRDGDNYGYTF,TGCGCCAGCAGCTTGGTCCGCAGGGACGGAGATAACTATGGCTACACCTTC
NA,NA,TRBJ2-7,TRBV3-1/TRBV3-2,CASSQDHRVGSYEQYF,TGTGCCAGCAGCCAAGATCATCGGGTGGGCTCCTACGAGCAGTACTTC
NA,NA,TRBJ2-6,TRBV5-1,CASSFRGNGANVLTF,TGCGCCAGCAGCTTCAGGGGTAATGGGGCCAACGTCCTGACTTTC
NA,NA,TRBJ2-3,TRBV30,CAWRGADTQYF,TGTGCCTGGAGAGGGGCAGATACGCAGTATTTT
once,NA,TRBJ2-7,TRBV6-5,CASSYFGGSYEQYF,TGTGCCAGCAGTTATTTTGGGGGGTCCTACGAGCAGTACTTC
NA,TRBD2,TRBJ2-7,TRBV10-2,CASTLVSWRLAGGRGTYEQYF,TGCGCCAGCACCCTTGTTTCTTGGCGACTAGCGGGAGGAAGAGGAACCTACGAGCAGTACTTC
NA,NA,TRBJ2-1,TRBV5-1,CASSSDSSSYNEQFF,TGCGCCAGCAGCTCCGACAGCAGCTCCTACAATGAGCAGTTCTTC
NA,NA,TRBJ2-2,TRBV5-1,CASSPGVLDGELFF,TGCGCCAGCAGCCCCGGGGTACTCGACGGGGAGCTGTTTTTT